A single sample gave rise to the 21 T cell receptor beta chains below, sequenced in a study of early T cells in non-severe SARS-CoV-2 infection. One entry per CDR3 protein results from TCRdb running MiXCR on the 5' RACE reads. The repertoire includes around 46,000 distinct CDR3 sequences, around 5.6% of them detected once, and 4.5% sits in the top ten. Sequenced sample: whole blood. The source is an adult who was a healthcare worker with PCR-confirmed SARS-CoV-2 infection or an uninfected control (not recorded which).

The sample holds many counts of this clonotype. The V call is TRBV11-2, the J call TRBJ2-2; the D is unclear. This CDR3 is built from 12 residues. The V gene's germline CDR1 is SGHAT and CDR2 FQNNGV. V dropped 5 bases and J dropped 3 bases, with 4 bases sitting between them. This CDR3 is CASSRHTGELFF. CDR3 nucleotide sequence: TGTGCCAGCAGCCGTCACACCGGGGAGCTGTTTTTT.

This clonotype was seen at least ten times. The chain combines TRBV28 with TRBJ2-4; 7 bases match TRBD1. The CDR3 is 14 residues long. CDR1 is MDHEN and CDR2 is SYDVKM in the germline V gene. With V trimmed by 7 bases and J by 1 base, 4 bases remained unmatched. CDR3 residues: CASTDRVAKNIQYF. The CDR3 DNA reads as TGTGCCAGCACCGACAGGGTTGCCAAAAACATTCAGTACTTC.

At least ten counts were recorded for this clonotype. The J gene is TRBJ1-1, the V gene TRBV11-2, with no clear D. Germline V gives CDR1 SGHAT, CDR2 FQNNGV. V was trimmed by 5 bases and J by 11 bases, leaving 15 bases between them. The CDR3 is made up of 12 amino acids. The CDR3 spells CASSITANRAFF. The DNA for the CDR3 is TGTGCCAGCAGCATCACCGCCAATCGGGCTTTCTTT.

This clonotype came up many times. The chain combines TRBV20-1 with TRBJ2-5; D not certain. This CDR3 comprises 13 residues. Germline CDR1 is DFQATT and CDR2 is SNEGSKA (reference sequence). Trimming removed 1 base from V and 8 bases from J, with 14 bases in between. The CDR3 protein is CSARVTTRRTQYF. The CDR3 DNA follows: TGCAGTGCTAGAGTAACCACCCGCAGAACCCAGTACTTC.

The chain joins TRBV7-2 to TRBJ2-3, with 15 bases aligning to TRBD2. The CDR3 contains 18 residues. CDR1 and CDR2 from the germline V gene are SGHTA and FQGNSA. J was trimmed by 1 base and V by 4 bases; bases with no gene match: 6. The CDR3 coding sequence is TGTGCCAGCAGCTGGACTAGCGGGGGGGCCGGCGGCACAGATACGCAGTATTTT. It translates to CASSWTSGGAGGTDTQYF.

Many counts were recorded for this clonotype. The chain has TRBV10-3 and TRBJ2-3; 7 bases map to TRBD1. V shed 3 bases and J 0 bases; nucleotides not matched to a gene: 9. This CDR3 has 17 amino acids. The germline CDR1 and CDR2 sequences are ENHRY and SYGVKD. The CDR3 protein is CAISDSWTGRSTDTQYF. CDR3 nucleotide sequence: TGTGCCATCAGTGATTCCTGGACAGGACGTAGCACAGATACGCAGTATTTT.

This clonotype was picked up many times. The V gene is TRBV12-3 or TRBV12-4, the J gene TRBJ2-1, with 8 bases identical to TRBD2. J lost 3 bases, V lost 6 bases, and 4 bases had no gene match. The CDR3 sequence is 14 residues long. CDR3 sequence: CASSLTSGYNEQFF. The CDR3 coding sequence is TGTGCCAGCAGCCTTACTAGCGGCTACAATGAGCAGTTCTTC.

This clonotype was found many times. V and J are TRBV20-1 and TRBJ2-1; the match to TRBD2 covers 10 bases. CDR3 size: 13 residues. Germline V gene data show CDR1 as DFQATT and CDR2 as SNEGSKA (reference sequence). V was clipped by 2 bases and J by 7 bases; unmatched bases: 2. CDR3 region: CSARLAGVNEQFF. In DNA form, the CDR3 reads TGCAGTGCTAGACTAGCGGGAGTAAATGAGCAGTTCTTC.

This clonotype has a count of ten or more. The chain employs TRBV11-2 and TRBJ2-1, with 7 bases identical to TRBD2. This CDR3 contains 15 residues. V shed 1 base, J shed 3 bases, and the junction held 3 bases outside the gene matches. The germline gives CDR1 SGHAT, CDR2 FQNNGV. The DNA for the CDR3 is TGTGCCAGCAGCTTAGGGCGGGGGAACTACAATGAGCAGTTCTTC. It encodes CASSLGRGNYNEQFF.

This clonotype has more than one count but fewer than ten. The rearrangement uses TRBV20-1 and TRBJ2-1, with D tentatively TRBD2 (6 bases). The CDR3 totals 14 residues. The V gene lost 5 bases and the J gene lost 1 base, with 12 bases spanning the gap. Per the germline V gene, CDR1 is DFQATT and CDR2 is SNEGSKA (reference sequence). CDR3 region: CSALKLASYNEQFF. The CDR3 DNA is TGCAGTGCTCTAAAACTAGCATCCTACAATGAGCAGTTCTTC.

This clonotype was counted ten times or more. The chain uses TRBV7-2 and TRBJ1-2, with D perhaps matching TRBD1 (5 bases). The CDR3 extends over 14 amino acids. Germline V lookup: CDR1 SGHTA, CDR2 FQGNSA. The germline V and J ends were trimmed by 5 bases and 7 bases, with 17 bases remaining between them. In DNA, the CDR3 is TGTGCCAGCAGCGTGGGACTCGCGAGGAGTGGCTACACCTTC. This gives the protein CASSVGLARSGYTF.

About this clonotype itself: This may be a read error: a much more frequent sequence differs by one nucleotide. This chain joins TRBV3-1 and TRBJ2-7, with D maybe TRBD1 (6 bases). Germline CDR1 LGHDT, CDR2 YNNKEL (reference sequence). The CDR3 contains 12 residues. The CDR3 loop reads CASIQGGYEQYF. The CDR3 DNA follows: TGTGCCAGCATCCAAGGGGGCTACGAGCAGTACTTC.

This clonotype was observed a few times. The chain uses TRBV5-1 and TRBJ2-7; D ambiguous. This CDR3 has 13 residues. The germline V gene has CDR1 SGHRS and CDR2 YFSETQ. Deletions cut 4 bases from V and 3 bases from J, with 11 bases between. The CDR3 DNA sequence: TGCGCCAGCAGCCCCCGTGGGGACTACGAGCAGTACTTC. It specifies CASSPRGDYEQYF.

Ten or more counts support this clonotype. This chain uses TRBV27 with TRBJ2-2; 15 bases match TRBD2. J gave up 4 bases and V 2 bases, and 11 bases lay outside the gene matches. CDR3 length: 20 residues. Looked up from germline, CDR1 is MNHEY and CDR2 is SMNVEV (reference sequence). The CDR3 spells CASSLMGRTSGRAATGELFF. The CDR3 DNA reads TGTGCCAGCAGTTTAATGGGTCGGACTAGCGGGAGGGCGGCCACCGGGGAGCTGTTTTTT.

The chain employs TRBV7-6 and TRBJ2-7; D may be TRBD1 or TRBD2 (5 bases each). Looked up from germline, CDR1 is SGHVS and CDR2 is FNYEAQ. The CDR3 runs to 14 residues. Trimming left V 7 bases short and J 2 bases short, with 15 bases between. Here the CDR3 DNA reads TGTGCCAGCACCCCGGGACGTGCCCCCTACGAGCAGTACTTC. It specifies CASTPGRAPYEQYF.

To note about this clonotype: One end of the junction varies from germline; a read error may be responsible. The chain carries TRBV6-2 or TRBV6-3 and TRBJ1-2; 11 nucleotides align to TRBD1. There are 12 residues in the CDR3. Germline V gene data show CDR1 as MNHEY and CDR2 as SVGEGT. The CDR3 here is CASIPDRGRGAF. The CDR3 nucleotides read TGTGCCAGCATTCCGGACAGGGGGCGCGGAGCCTTC.

The table lists this clonotype with many counts. The chain uses TRBV28 and TRBJ1-5; no clear D gene. The CDR3 has 18 residues. With 1 base removed from V and 5 bases from J, the gap between germline ends came to 21 bases. The germline V gene has CDR1 MDHEN and CDR2 SYDVKM. The CDR3 here is CASSLSVGIGSVDQPQHF. CDR3 DNA sequence: TGTGCCAGCAGTTTATCGGTAGGCATCGGGTCGGTCGATCAGCCCCAGCATTTT.

This clonotype was seen repeatedly, ten times or more. The rearrangement joins TRBV15 to TRBJ2-3; 8 positions match TRBD1. The CDR3 runs to 16 residues. After removal of 5 bases from V and 3 bases from J, the junction contained 10 bases not matched to a gene. The V gene's germline CDR1 is LNHNV and CDR2 YYDKDF (reference sequence). CDR3 residues: CATSEDQGARTDTQYF. The CDR3 region has the DNA TGTGCCACCAGCGAAGACCAGGGGGCACGTACAGATACGCAGTATTTT. The complete variable domain, with remaining parts taken from reference TRBV15 and TRBJ2-3, reads DAMVIQNPRYQVTQFGKPVTLSCSQTLNHNVMYWYQQKSSQAPKLLFHYYDKDFNNEADTPDNFQSRRPNTSFCFLDIRSPGLGDTAMYLCATSEDQGARTDTQYFGPGTRLTVL.

This clonotype was counted ten times or more. The genes are TRBV5-1 and TRBJ2-1; unclear D gene. Germline V gives CDR1 SGHRS, CDR2 YFSETQ. Trimming took 0 bases from V and 5 from J, leaving 9 bases between them. There are 14 residues in the CDR3. Written as DNA, the CDR3 is TGCGCCAGCAGCTTGGACCTCGGCCACAATGAGCAGTTCTTC. It yields the protein CASSLDLGHNEQFF.

This clonotype was observed many times. V usage is TRBV7-8 and J usage is TRBJ2-5; no clear D gene. This CDR3 region has 14 residues. Germline CDR1 SGHVS, CDR2 FQNEAQ. V was pared by 1 base and J by 3 bases, with 9 bases between. CDR3 sequence (DNA): TGTGCCAGCAGCTTAGGGGCTAGTAAAGAGACCCAGTACTTC. Residues: CASSLGASKETQYF.

This clonotype was seen a few times. The CDR3 sequence: CASSEYEGLSEQYF. The CDR3, as DNA: TGTGCCAGCAGTGAATACGAGGGATTGAGCGAGCAGTACTTC. V is TRBV25-1 and J is TRBJ2-7; perhaps TRBD2 as D (5 bases). CDR3 length: 14 amino acids. The germline V gene has CDR1 MGHDK and CDR2 SYGVNS. Trimming removed 0 bases from V and 6 bases from J, with 12 bases in between.